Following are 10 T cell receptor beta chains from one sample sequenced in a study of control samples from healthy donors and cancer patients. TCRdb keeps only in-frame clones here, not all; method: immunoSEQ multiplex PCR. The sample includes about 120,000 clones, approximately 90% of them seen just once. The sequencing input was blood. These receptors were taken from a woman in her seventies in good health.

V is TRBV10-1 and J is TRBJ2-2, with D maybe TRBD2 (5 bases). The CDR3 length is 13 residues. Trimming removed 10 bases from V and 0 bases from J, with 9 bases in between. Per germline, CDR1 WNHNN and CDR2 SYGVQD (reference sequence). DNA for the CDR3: TGCGCCACCAGAGGGTCGAACACCGGGGAGCTGTTTTTT. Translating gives CATRGSNTGELFF.

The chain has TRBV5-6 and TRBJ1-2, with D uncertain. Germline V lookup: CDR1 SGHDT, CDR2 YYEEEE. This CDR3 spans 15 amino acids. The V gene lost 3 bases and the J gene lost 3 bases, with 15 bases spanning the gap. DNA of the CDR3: TGTGCCAGCAGCTCCCAGATTTACTCTGACTATGGCTACACCTTC. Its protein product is CASSSQIYSDYGYTF.

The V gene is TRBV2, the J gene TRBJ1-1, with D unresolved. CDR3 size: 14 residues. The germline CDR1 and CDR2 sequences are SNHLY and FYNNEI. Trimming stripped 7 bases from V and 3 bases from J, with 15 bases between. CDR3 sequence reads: CASKRESGDTEAFF. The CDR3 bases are TGTGCCAGCAAGAGGGAGAGCGGGGACACTGAAGCTTTCTTT.

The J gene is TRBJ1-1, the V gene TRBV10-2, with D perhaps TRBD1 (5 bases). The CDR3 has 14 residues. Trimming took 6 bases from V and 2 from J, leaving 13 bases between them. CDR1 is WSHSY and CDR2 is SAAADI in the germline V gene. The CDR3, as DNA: TGCGCCAGCAGATACGACAGAGCTAACACTGAAGCTTTCTTT. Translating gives CASRYDRANTEAFF.

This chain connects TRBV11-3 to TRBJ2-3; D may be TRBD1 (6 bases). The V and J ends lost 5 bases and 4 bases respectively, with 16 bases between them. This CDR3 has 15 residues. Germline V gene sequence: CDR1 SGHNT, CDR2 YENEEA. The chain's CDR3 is CASSPRGGVADTQYF. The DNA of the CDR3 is TGTGCCAGCAGCCCTAGAGGGGGAGTCGCAGATACGCAGTATTTT.

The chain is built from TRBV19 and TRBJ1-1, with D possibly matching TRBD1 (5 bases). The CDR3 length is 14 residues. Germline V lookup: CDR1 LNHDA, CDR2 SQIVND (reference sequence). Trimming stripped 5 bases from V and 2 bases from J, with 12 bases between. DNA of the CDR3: TGTGCCAGTAGTTTTGGGACGGTAAACACTGAAGCTTTCTTT. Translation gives CASSFGTVNTEAFF.

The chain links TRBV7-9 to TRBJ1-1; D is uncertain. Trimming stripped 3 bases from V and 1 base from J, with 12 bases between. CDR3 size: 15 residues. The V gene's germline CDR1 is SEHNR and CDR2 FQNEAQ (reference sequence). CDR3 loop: CASSLSNGPNTEAFF. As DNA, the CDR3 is TGTGCCAGCAGCTTGTCCAACGGCCCGAACACTGAAGCTTTCTTT. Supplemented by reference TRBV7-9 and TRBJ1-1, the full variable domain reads DTGVSQNPRHKITKRGQNVTFRCDPISEHNRLYWYRQTLGQGPEFLTYFQNEAQLEKSRLLSDRFSAERPKGSFSTLEIQRTEQGDSAMYLCASSLSNGPNTEAFFGQGTRLTVV.

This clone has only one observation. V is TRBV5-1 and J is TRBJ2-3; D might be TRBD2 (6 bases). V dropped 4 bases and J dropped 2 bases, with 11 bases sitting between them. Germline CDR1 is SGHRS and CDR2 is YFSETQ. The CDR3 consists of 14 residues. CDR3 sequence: CASSHRENTDTQYF. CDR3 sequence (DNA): TGCGCCAGCAGCCACCGGGAGAACACAGATACGCAGTATTTT.

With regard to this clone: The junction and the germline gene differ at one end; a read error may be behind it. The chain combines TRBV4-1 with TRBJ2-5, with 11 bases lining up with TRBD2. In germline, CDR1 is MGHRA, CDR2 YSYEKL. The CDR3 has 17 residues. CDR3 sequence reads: CTSSQDGPTSGAETQYF. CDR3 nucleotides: TGCACCAGCAGCCAAGATGGCCCGACTAGCGGGGCAGAGACCCAGTACTTC.

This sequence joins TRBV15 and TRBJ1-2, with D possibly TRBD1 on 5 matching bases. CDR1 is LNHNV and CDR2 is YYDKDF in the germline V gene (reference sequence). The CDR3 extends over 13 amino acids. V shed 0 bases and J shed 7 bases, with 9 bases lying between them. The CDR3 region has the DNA TGTGCCACCAGCAGAGATGAGGGGTCTGGCTACACCTTC. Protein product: CATSRDEGSGYTF.